A selection of T cell receptor beta chains follows, all from one sample in a study of blood T cell repertoires in COVID-19. The repertoire was sequenced with immunoSEQ multiplex PCR; TCRdb's copy has only in-frame clones and lacks some. The table includes about 160,000 clones, just under 80% detected once. Sequencing was performed on peripheral blood. The source of these receptors is an elderly woman with acute or convalescent COVID-19. Both conserved end residues are part of each CDR3. The D gene is left open where the match is weak. Only part of the rows carry a size: once, few, many, or a class if the clone is expanded.

CAWSVLLQETQYF	TGTGCCTGGAGTGTACTCTTGCAAGAGACCCAGTACTTC	13	TRBV30	TRBJ2-5	NA	NA
CASMGARTNEKLFF	TGTGCCAGCATGGGGGCGCGGACTAATGAAAAACTGTTTTTT	14	TRBV2	TRBJ1-4	NA	NA
CASRDRIGAYEQYF	TGTGCCAGCAGGGACAGGATTGGGGCATACGAGCAGTACTTC	14	TRBV28	TRBJ2-7	NA	TRBD1
CATSTLDSFYGYTF	TGTGCCACCAGCACTCTAGACAGCTTCTATGGCTACACCTTC	14	TRBV15	TRBJ1-2	NA	NA
CASSKTGNGYTF	TGCGCCAGCAGCAAGACAGGCAACGGCTACACCTTC	12	TRBV5-1	TRBJ1-2	once	NA
CASSFRTRANNEQFF	TGTGCCAGCAGTTTTAGGACTAGGGCCAACAATGAGCAGTTCTTC	15	TRBV27	TRBJ2-1	NA	TRBD2
CASSLGTSRGTEAFF	TGCGCCAGCAGCTTGGGGACATCCAGGGGCACTGAAGCTTTCTTT	15	TRBV5-1	TRBJ1-1	NA	NA
CASSLGGHGSETQYF	TGCGCCAGCAGCTTGGGGGGACACGGTTCGGAGACCCAGTACTTC	15	TRBV5-1	TRBJ2-5	NA	NA
CASSQTGVNTGELFF	TGCGCCAGCAGTCAAACAGGGGTTAACACCGGGGAGCTGTTTTTT	15	TRBV5-1	TRBJ2-2	NA	TRBD1
CASSWGRARTGELFF	TGTGCCAGCAGCTGGGGCAGGGCGAGGACCGGGGAGCTGTTTTTT	15	TRBV7-2	TRBJ2-2	NA	NA
CASSWDKNTEAFF	TGTGCCAGCAGTTGGGACAAGAACACTGAAGCTTTCTTT	13	TRBV28	TRBJ1-1	NA	NA
CASSEGLLWSNQPQHF	TGTGCCAGCAGTGAAGGACTCCTGTGGAGCAATCAGCCCCAGCATTTT	16	TRBV2	TRBJ1-5	NA	NA
CASSLAGETQYF	TGCGCCAGCAGCTTGGCCGGAGAGACCCAGTACTTC	12	TRBV5-1	TRBJ2-5	NA	NA
CASSIQQAYGYTF	TGTGCCAGTAGTATCCAGCAGGCCTATGGCTACACCTTC	13	TRBV19	TRBJ1-2	NA	NA
CASRRTGGDGYGYTF	TGTGCCAGCAGGAGAACAGGGGGCGACGGCTATGGCTACACCTTC	15	TRBV28	TRBJ1-2	NA	TRBD1
CASSLEDRGSYEQYF	TGTGCCAGCAGCTTAGAGGACAGGGGCTCCTACGAGCAGTACTTC	15	TRBV7-6	TRBJ2-7	NA	TRBD1
CASSYGQGPYEQYF	TGTGCCAGCAGTTATGGACAGGGCCCGTACGAGCAGTACTTC	14	TRBV6-2/TRBV6-3	TRBJ2-7	NA	TRBD1
CASRATGGLTYEQYF	TGTGCCAGCAGGGCGACAGGGGGCCTAACCTACGAGCAGTACTTC	15	TRBV6-5	TRBJ2-7	NA	TRBD1
CASSPRDAGGYQPQHF	TGTGCCAGTAGTCCCCGGGACGCCGGAGGGTATCAGCCCCAGCATTTT	16	TRBV19	TRBJ1-5	NA	NA
CASSDGDSRNQPQHF	TGTGCCAGCAGTGATGGGGACAGCCGCAATCAGCCCCAGCATTTT	15	TRBV2	TRBJ1-5	NA	TRBD1
CASSLGAGPSSYNEQFF	TGCGCCAGCAGCTTGGGTGCGGGCCCGAGCTCCTACAATGAGCAGTTCTTC	17	TRBV5-1	TRBJ2-1	NA	NA
CASTFRGQGGTEAFF	TGTGCCAGCACCTTTAGGGGTCAGGGGGGAACTGAAGCTTTCTTT	15	TRBV28	TRBJ1-1	few	TRBD1
CASSPRLADDNEQFF	TGTGCCAGCAGTCCCAGACTAGCGGACGACAATGAGCAGTTCTTC	15	TRBV9	TRBJ2-1	NA	TRBD2
CASKRGEEEKLFF	TGCGCCAGCAAAAGGGGCGAGGAGGAAAAACTGTTTTTT	13	TRBV5-1	TRBJ1-4	NA	NA
CSVANVGSNQPQHF	TGCAGCGTTGCCAACGTCGGGAGCAATCAGCCCCAGCATTTT	14	TRBV29-1	TRBJ1-5	few	NA
CASSPGMSGTYNEQFF	TGTGCCAGCTCACCAGGTATGAGCGGGACCTACAATGAGCAGTTCTTC	16	TRBV18	TRBJ2-1	NA	TRBD2
CASSLGQLNTEAFF	TGTGCCAGCAGCTTGGGACAGCTGAACACTGAAGCTTTCTTT	14	TRBV11-2	TRBJ1-1	NA	TRBD1
CASAPWQANTEAFF	TGCGCCAGCGCGCCATGGCAGGCGAACACTGAAGCTTTCTTT	14	TRBV5-1	TRBJ1-1	once	NA
CASSSGLALRTGELFF	TGTGCCAGCAGCTCGGGACTAGCCCTGCGTACCGGGGAGCTGTTTTTT	16	TRBV7-9	TRBJ2-2	NA	TRBD2
CATSRGRDTEAFF	TGTGCCACCAGCAGAGGGAGGGACACTGAAGCTTTCTTT	13	TRBV15	TRBJ1-1	few	NA
CASSQDWATPSNTEAFF	TGCGCCAGCAGCCAAGATTGGGCCACCCCGAGCAACACTGAAGCTTTCTTT	17	TRBV4-1	TRBJ1-1	NA	NA
CASIDWVETEAFF	TGTGCCAGTATTGATTGGGTGGAGACTGAAGCTTTCTTT	13	TRBV19	TRBJ1-1	NA	NA
CASSFGTEDGYTF	TGTGCCAGCAGCTTTGGGACAGAGGATGGCTACACCTTC	13	TRBV5-4	TRBJ1-2	few	TRBD1
CASSVGTDNQPQHF	TGCGCCAGCAGCGTTGGGACAGACAATCAGCCCCAGCATTTT	14	TRBV5-1	TRBJ1-5	NA	TRBD1
CAWSVRWRDYEQYF	TGTGCCTGGAGTGTAAGATGGAGAGACTACGAGCAGTACTTC	14	TRBV30	TRBJ2-7	NA	NA
CASSVDYNQPQHF	TGTGCCAGCAGTGTTGACTACAATCAGCCCCAGCATTTT	13	TRBV2	TRBJ1-5	few	NA
CASSEQAAGLEDTQYF	TGTGCCAGCAGTGAACAGGCGGCGGGGTTGGAAGATACGCAGTATTTT	16	TRBV2	TRBJ2-3	NA	NA
CASSEGQGIFYEQYF	TGTGCCAGCAGTGAAGGACAGGGGATCTTCTACGAGCAGTACTTC	15	TRBV6-1	TRBJ2-7	NA	TRBD1
CASSSRVSGSNEQFF	TGTGCCAGCAGCTCTCGTGTTAGCGGGTCCAATGAGCAGTTCTTC	15	TRBV5-4	TRBJ2-1	NA	TRBD2
CATSDRRDRGYTF	TGTGCCACCAGTGACCGCCGGGACAGAGGCTACACCTTC	13	TRBV24-1	TRBJ1-2	NA	TRBD1
CASSPPGMFTEAFF	TGTGCCAGCAGTCCTCCAGGGATGTTCACTGAAGCTTTCTTT	14	TRBV25-1	TRBJ1-1	once	NA